This is a list of T cell receptor beta chains from one sample in a study of CD8 T cells in Susac syndrome. TCRdb redid the calling of the immunoSEQ multiplex PCR reads with MiXCR, one entry per CDR3 protein. In the table there are 150,000 to 200,000 distinct CDR3 sequences, around 94% of which are singletons. Sequenced input: CD4+ T cells from PBMCs. Source of these receptors: a human donor in good health. CDR3s include the opening cysteine and the closing phenylalanine or tryptophan. The size field is filled for only some rows; it gives once, few, many or a size class.

J | size | V | CDR3
TRBJ2-5 | . | TRBV7-8 | CASSLAVQETQYF
TRBJ2-3 | . | TRBV5-1 | CASSSFAGSSTDTQYF
TRBJ2-1 | . | TRBV6-2/TRBV6-3 | CASSRDRVNEQFF
TRBJ2-5 | . | TRBV7-9 | CASSLASEWETQYF
TRBJ2-1 | . | TRBV5-6 | CASSRSGEQFF
TRBJ2-7 | . | TRBV3-1 | CASSQDRTGGRGQYF
TRBJ1-2 | . | TRBV4-3 | CASSQAAQAYGYTF
TRBJ2-1 | . | TRBV11-2 | CASSESGRSEQFF
TRBJ2-3 | . | TRBV4-3 | CASSQVSGGTDTQYF
TRBJ1-1 | . | TRBV30 | CAWSYTGVGEAFF
TRBJ2-5 | . | TRBV20-1 | CSAQVRGRETQYF
TRBJ1-2 | . | TRBV2 | CAGTTGDVRDGYTF
TRBJ2-2 | once | TRBV27 | CASSLVGTWNGELFF
TRBJ1-2 | . | TRBV12-3/TRBV12-4 | CASSFPTGTEYGYTF
TRBJ1-1 | . | TRBV3-1 | CASSQGGRNTEAFF
TRBJ2-7 | . | TRBV24-1 | CATSDQPGTGPYEQYF
TRBJ2-3 | . | TRBV4-2 | CASSQAVGTDTQYF
TRBJ2-4 | . | TRBV11-1 | CASSLDPKNIQYF
TRBJ2-5 | . | TRBV4-3 | CASSQDQQGTQYF
TRBJ2-3 | . | TRBV9 | CASSVGQGGAQYF
TRBJ2-5 | . | TRBV12-3/TRBV12-4 | CASSDGQGTLETQYF
TRBJ1-5 | . | TRBV28 | CASRQGGDQPQHF
TRBJ2-3 | . | TRBV3-1 | CASSRPTASRQYF
TRBJ1-2 | . | TRBV30 | CASHREGYTF
TRBJ1-2 | . | TRBV20-1 | CSAEFGGNGYGYTF
TRBJ2-7 | . | TRBV6-1 | CASSKRIRDRPFSQYF
TRBJ2-1 | . | TRBV29-1 | CSALAGGKFF
TRBJ2-6 | . | TRBV3-1 | CASRSGAGANVLTF
TRBJ2-7 | once | TRBV20-1 | CSAKLGGTYEQYF
TRBJ2-1 | . | TRBV20-1 | CSARLTSGVNNEQFF
TRBJ2-7 | once | TRBV30 | CAWGDYHSSYEQYF
TRBJ2-3 | once | TRBV5-1 | CASSPQSSDTQYF
TRBJ2-5 | . | TRBV25-1 | CASSDPGTAQETQYF
TRBJ2-2 | . | TRBV19 | CASSMGAANTGELFF
TRBJ2-3 | . | TRBV7-2 | CASSVDSLDTQYF
TRBJ1-4 | . | TRBV6-5 | CASGGRGRNEKLFF
TRBJ2-7 | . | TRBV27 | CASSRTGTGFPYEQYF
TRBJ2-2 | . | TRBV29-1 | CSVGQVINGELFF
TRBJ1-5 | few | TRBV11-2 | CASRRDITSNQPQHF
TRBJ2-1 | . | TRBV7-3 | CASSLRTSNEQFF
TRBJ2-2 | . | TRBV12-3/TRBV12-4 | CASSIRGATGELFF
TRBJ2-3 | . | TRBV27 | CASSLIPSGLAHTDTQYF
TRBJ2-3 | . | TRBV20-1 | CSASGGLWRTDTQYF
TRBJ2-3 | . | TRBV6-5 | CASSYDGTDTQYF
TRBJ2-3 | . | TRBV29-1 | CSVEVGLIDTDTQYF